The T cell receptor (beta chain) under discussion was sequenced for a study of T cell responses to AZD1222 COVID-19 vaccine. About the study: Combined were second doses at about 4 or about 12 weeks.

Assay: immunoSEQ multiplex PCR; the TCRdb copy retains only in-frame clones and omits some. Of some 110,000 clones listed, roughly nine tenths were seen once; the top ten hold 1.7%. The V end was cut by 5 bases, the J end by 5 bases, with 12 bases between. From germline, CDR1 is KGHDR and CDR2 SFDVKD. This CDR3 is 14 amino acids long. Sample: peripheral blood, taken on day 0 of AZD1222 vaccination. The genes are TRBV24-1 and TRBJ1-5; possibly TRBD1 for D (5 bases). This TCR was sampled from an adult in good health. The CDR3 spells CATSGGRDHQPQHF. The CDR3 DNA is TGTGCCACCAGTGGGGGCAGGGACCATCAGCCCCAGCATTTT.